These T cell receptor beta chains were read from a single sample in a study of shared clonotypes between healthy human individuals. The assay was immunoSEQ multiplex PCR, and TCRdb's table has in-frame clones only and misses some. The sample lists 100,000 or so clones; 68% were seen once. Input material: memory CD8+ T cells sorted from blood. Receptors were obtained from a woman aged 25 to 39 in good health. CDR3s include the opening cysteine and the closing phenylalanine or tryptophan. The D gene is left open where the match is weak. Only some rows state a clone size, as once, few, many or a class for expanded clones.

j_gene: TRBJ2-5; v_gene: TRBV27; d_gene: .; abundance: many; CDR3aa: CASSPGTRGETQYF; CDR3nt: TGTGCCAGCAGTCCAGGGACGAGAGGGGAGACCCAGTACTTC
j_gene: TRBJ1-5; v_gene: TRBV5-1; d_gene: .; abundance: .; CDR3aa: CASSLNGQANQPQHF; CDR3nt: TGCGCCAGCAGCTTGAACGGGCAGGCCAATCAGCCCCAGCATTTT
j_gene: TRBJ2-5; v_gene: TRBV6-6; d_gene: TRBD2; abundance: .; CDR3aa: CASSYSPGLAGETQYF; CDR3nt: TGTGCCAGCAGTTACTCCCCGGGACTAGCGGGAGAGACCCAGTACTTC
j_gene: TRBJ2-7; v_gene: TRBV6-1; d_gene: TRBD2; abundance: .; CDR3aa: CASSVQAGASYEQYF; CDR3nt: TGTGCCAGCAGTGTGCAAGCGGGAGCGTCCTACGAGCAGTACTTC
j_gene: TRBJ1-4; v_gene: TRBV25-1; d_gene: TRBD1; abundance: .; CDR3aa: CASSESYRGLTNEKLFF; CDR3nt: TGTGCCAGCAGTGAATCGTACAGGGGGCTGACTAATGAAAAACTGTTTTTT
j_gene: TRBJ2-7; v_gene: TRBV10-3; d_gene: .; abundance: .; CDR3aa: CAISQAQGIRAYEQYF; CDR3nt: TGTGCCATCAGTCAAGCCCAGGGGATTCGTGCCTACGAGCAGTACTTC
j_gene: TRBJ2-1; v_gene: TRBV28; d_gene: TRBD2; abundance: few; CDR3aa: CASSLGTTILLRYNEQFF; CDR3nt: TGTGCCAGCAGTTTGGGGACTACAATCCTCTTACGGTACAATGAGCAGTTCTTC
j_gene: TRBJ2-3; v_gene: TRBV19; d_gene: .; abundance: .; CDR3aa: CASTRLSTPDTQYF; CDR3nt: TGTGCCAGTACCAGATTGTCGACCCCAGATACGCAGTATTTT
j_gene: TRBJ2-7; v_gene: TRBV7-2; d_gene: TRBD1; abundance: .; CDR3aa: CASSGGQGALEQYF; CDR3nt: TGTGCCAGCAGCGGAGGACAGGGGGCACTTGAGCAGTACTTC
j_gene: TRBJ2-7; v_gene: TRBV7-9; d_gene: .; abundance: .; CDR3aa: CASSLGLSGLQYF; CDR3nt: TGTGCCAGCAGCTTAGGTCTTTCCGGCCTGCAGTACTTC
j_gene: TRBJ2-6; v_gene: TRBV27; d_gene: .; abundance: .; CDR3aa: CASSSGGSGANVLTF; CDR3nt: TGTGCCAGCAGTTCAGGAGGATCTGGGGCCAACGTCCTGACTTTC
j_gene: TRBJ2-5; v_gene: TRBV29-1; d_gene: .; abundance: .; CDR3aa: CSVAGAMADIRETQYF; CDR3nt: TGCAGCGTGGCGGGGGCAATGGCCGACATCCGGGAGACCCAGTACTTC
j_gene: TRBJ2-2; v_gene: TRBV13; d_gene: TRBD2; abundance: .; CDR3aa: CASSLGPGLASGELFF; CDR3nt: TGTGCCAGCAGCCTGGGACCGGGACTAGCGTCCGGGGAGCTGTTTTTT
j_gene: TRBJ2-1; v_gene: TRBV20-1; d_gene: .; abundance: .; CDR3aa: CSASRREQFF; CDR3nt: TGCAGTGCTAGTCGGCGGGAGCAGTTCTTC
j_gene: TRBJ2-5; v_gene: TRBV6-6; d_gene: TRBD2; abundance: few; CDR3aa: CATGTSGSGETQYF; CDR3nt: TGTGCCACAGGGACTAGCGGGAGTGGGGAGACCCAGTACTTC
j_gene: TRBJ2-2; v_gene: TRBV6-1; d_gene: TRBD1; abundance: .; CDR3aa: CASHDRETGELFF; CDR3nt: TGTGCCAGCCACGACAGGGAAACCGGGGAGCTGTTTTTT